This T cell receptor (beta chain) was profiled in a study of identical twins. Study-level points and caveats: Excess low generation probability was seen in twin-shared out-of-frame alpha sequences. The authors drew conclusions from cross-sectional statistical analysis rather than following the same donors. In cord blood, abundant beta clonotypes had fewer insertions; memory showed no trend.

This clonotype came up a few times. What it recognizes is unknown. Looked up from germline, CDR1 is SGHRS and CDR2 is YFSETQ. V trimming: 7 bases; J trimming: 6 bases; junction bases outside the gene matches: 6. The CDR3 length is 14 residues. TCRdb re-analysed the 5' RACE reads in MiXCR, keeping a single row per CDR3 protein. The data show about 890,000 distinct CDR3 sequences, with about 12% seen just once and around 1.6% held by the top ten. The data also belong to a second study, concerning yellow fever vaccine responses in identical twins.

Sequences were obtained from PBMCs. The rearrangement joins TRBV5-1 to TRBJ2-1, with 11 nucleotides matching TRBD1. This TCR came from a woman in her late teens or twenties in good health. The CDR3 DNA reads TGCGCCAGCGGCGGGACAGGGGGTACCAATGAGCAGTTCTTC. Its translation is CASGGTGGTNEQFF.